The 13 T cell receptor beta chains in this list originate from one sample, sequenced in a study of cytomegalovirus exposure and HLA in healthy donors. Vbeta (60) and Jbeta (13) primers were used in the PCR. This table comes from immunoSEQ multiplex PCR, and its TCRdb copy is limited to in-frame clones, with some not included. The table records around 120,000 clones, about three quarters of them present only once. The sample consisted of PBMCs. These receptors all come from a man aged 60-69 years in good health and CMV-seropositive.

This sequence joins TRBV18 and TRBJ1-2; D is undetermined. The germline V and J ends were trimmed by 2 bases and 4 bases, with 8 bases remaining between them. CDR1 KGHSH and CDR2 LQKENI come from the germline V gene. The CDR3 is made up of 13 amino acids. The CDR3 region has the DNA TGTGCCAGCTCACCAGGGCCAGGCTATGGCTACACCTTC. Residues: CASSPGPGYGYTF.

A single count supports this clone. The chain combines TRBV28 with TRBJ1-3; D uncertain. From germline, CDR1 is MDHEN and CDR2 SYDVKM. The CDR3 runs to 13 residues. V gave up 11 bases and J gave up 8 bases, with 19 bases separating them. DNA for the CDR3: TGTGCCGGGCGGTCGAGAAACGGGGACACCATATATTTT. Translation gives CAGRSRNGDTIYF.

V and J are TRBV28 and TRBJ2-5, with 9 bases matching TRBD2. The tail of the sequence fits TRBJ2-7 better, so the J call may be wrong. The CDR3 consists of 14 residues. Germline V gives CDR1 MDHEN, CDR2 SYDVKM. CDR3 bases: TGTGCCAGCAGTTTAGCGGGAGGGCCCTACGAGCAGTACTTC. It yields the protein CASSLAGGPYEQYF.

This clone was picked up a small number of times. V gene TRBV2 combines with J gene TRBJ2-2; no definite D call. Germline V gene lookup returns CDR1 SNHLY and CDR2 FYNNEI. The CDR3 extends over 14 amino acids. V lost 2 bases, J lost 4 bases, and 8 bases lay in between. CDR3 loop: CASSEYSGTGELFF. In nucleotides, the CDR3 is TGTGCCAGCAGTGAATATTCGGGCACCGGGGAGCTGTTTTTT.

The V gene is TRBV11-2, the J gene TRBJ2-5, with 10 bases lining up with TRBD1. CDR3 size: 17 residues. The germline CDR1 and CDR2 sequences are SGHAT and FQNNGV. V was pared by 4 bases and J by 5 bases, with 13 bases of the junction left unmatched. CDR3 residues: CASSSATGGERGETQYF. CDR3 nucleotides: TGTGCCAGCAGCTCGGCGACAGGGGGCGAACGAGGCGAGACCCAGTACTTC.

The CDR3 DNA reads TGTGCCAGCAGCTTATTAAGGGGGCCTCGCTCTGGAAACACCATATATTTT. It yields the protein CASSLLRGPRSGNTIYF. The chain links TRBV7-9 to TRBJ1-3, with TRBD1 identical over 7 bases. The germline gives CDR1 SEHNR, CDR2 FQNEAQ (reference sequence). V trimming: 2 bases; J trimming: 0 bases; junction bases outside the gene matches: 7. This CDR3 comprises 17 residues.

The V call is TRBV5-1, the J call TRBJ1-3, with 8 bases identical to TRBD1. Germline CDR1 and CDR2: SGHRS and YFSETQ. This CDR3 spans 19 amino acids. Losses at the gene ends were 4 bases for V and 4 bases for J; bases not matched to a gene: 19. CDR3 amino acids: CASSVGGQAGGYIGNTIYF. The CDR3 DNA reads TGCGCCAGCAGCGTCGGGGGACAGGCCGGGGGTTATATCGGAAACACCATATATTTT. The full variable domain, completed using reference TRBV5-1 and TRBJ1-3, is KAGVTQTPRYLIKTRGQQVTLSCSPISGHRSVSWYQQTPGQGLQFLFEYFSETQRNKGNFPGRFSGRQFSNSRSEMNVSTLELGDSALYLCASSVGGQAGGYIGNTIYFGEGSWLTVV.

V gene TRBV7-8 combines with J gene TRBJ2-7, with 11 nucleotides matching TRBD2. The CDR3 extends over 14 amino acids. The junction had 2 bases not matched to a gene; V was cut back by 5 bases and J by 2 bases. The germline V gene encodes CDR1 SGHVS and CDR2 FQNEAQ. The CDR3 spells CASSMTSGTYEQYF. In DNA, the CDR3 is TGTGCCAGCAGCATGACTAGCGGGACCTACGAGCAGTACTTC.

The chain joins TRBV5-6 to TRBJ1-1; no clear D. V was trimmed by 0 bases and J by 1 base, leaving 10 bases between them. CDR1 and CDR2 from the germline V gene are SGHDT and YYEEEE. CDR3 length equals 15 residues. The CDR3 sequence is CASSLESYSNTEAFF. Written as DNA, the CDR3 is TGTGCCAGCAGCTTGGAGAGCTACTCGAACACTGAAGCTTTCTTT. The whole variable domain, filled in from reference TRBV5-6 and TRBJ1-1, reads DAGVTQSPTHLIKTRGQQVTLRCSPKSGHDTVSWYQQALGQGPQFIFQYYEEEERQRGNFPDRFSGHQFPNYSSELNVNALLLGDSALYLCASSLESYSNTEAFFGQGTRLTVV.

The gene calls are TRBV9 and TRBJ2-7; 7 bases are a match to TRBD1. The germline V gene has CDR1 SGDLS and CDR2 YYNGEE. The CDR3 is made up of 12 amino acids. V lost 3 bases and J lost 7; bases outside the gene matches: 4. The CDR3 loop reads CASSESGGEQYF. CDR3 nucleotides: TGTGCCAGCAGCGAATCAGGGGGAGAGCAGTACTTC. Drawing the rest from reference TRBV9 and TRBJ2-7, the complete variable domain is DSGVTQTPKHLITATGQRVTLRCSPRSGDLSVYWYQQSLDQGLQFLIQYYNGEERAKGNILERFSAQQFPDLHSELNLSSLELGDSALYFCASSESGGEQYFGPGTRLTVT.

This clone was counted only a few times. This chain uses TRBV5-1 with TRBJ1-5; 7 positions match TRBD1. J gave up 0 bases and V 0 bases, and 6 bases lay outside the gene matches. Germline loops: CDR1 SGHRS, CDR2 YFSETQ. This CDR3 has 17 amino acids. The DNA for the CDR3 is TGCGCCAGCAGCTTGGTTGCAGGGGGTTATAGCAATCAGCCCCAGCATTTT. Protein product: CASSLVAGGYSNQPQHF.

Only one count was recorded for this clone. The J gene is TRBJ1-6, the V gene TRBV19, with D possibly matching TRBD1 (6 bases). Germline-derived CDR1 and CDR2 are LNHDA and SQIVND (reference sequence). Trimming removed 4 bases at V and 8 bases at J, with 12 bases between. This CDR3 is built from 14 residues. CDR3 in DNA: TGTGCCAGTAGTAGAACAGGGCGGGATTCACCCCTCCACTTT. It codes for CASSRTGRDSPLHF.

The V gene is TRBV2, the J gene TRBJ1-1; possibly TRBD1 for D (6 bases). Germline CDR1 and CDR2: SNHLY and FYNNEI. The CDR3 sequence is 12 residues long. The V and J ends lost 4 bases and 10 bases respectively, with 13 bases between them. The CDR3 region is CASSVGSGVAFF. CDR3 DNA: TGTGCCAGCAGTGTGGGATCAGGGGTAGCTTTCTTT.